Given below is one T cell receptor (beta chain) in context. Combining a sample-barcoded 5' primer with a J-beta primer mix, a second PCR ran for about 6 to 11 cycles. Per-sample output comprised a minimum of 3 million paired-end reads containing CDR3. From the 5' RACE reads, TCRdb called clonotypes with MiXCR, one entry per CDR3 protein. The table records hundreds of thousands of distinct CDR3 sequences, 56% of them present only once. This entry belongs to a study of blood T cells in healthy people across ages. For the study at large: Per two T cells, about one barcoded beta molecule was captured through template switching.

The CDR3 extends over 11 amino acids. This sequence originates from a man aged 40-50 years in good health. The rearrangement links TRBV12-3 or TRBV12-4 to TRBJ2-7; D is unclear. Judging by the DNA end, TRBJ2-5 fits better; the J call may be wrong. The sample comprised blood. The CDR3 bases are TGTGCCAGCAGTGAGCATCAGACCCAGTACTTC. Its protein is CASSEHQTQYF.